Sequencing of this T cell receptor (beta chain) was carried out in a study of cytomegalovirus exposure and HLA in healthy donors. Germline V gene data show CDR1 as SEHNR and CDR2 as FQNEAQ (reference sequence). CDR3 size: 16 residues. V lost 3 bases to trimming and J lost 2 bases; unmatched junction nucleotides: 6. Primers for the PCR totalled 60 Vbeta and 13 Jbeta. Produced via immunoSEQ multiplex PCR; TCRdb's table is partial and in-frame only. The sample includes fewer than 200,000 clones, 80% of them seen just once. What was sequenced was PBMCs. The sequence was collected from a man aged 18 to 30 in good health and CMV-seropositive. The chain is built from TRBV7-9 and TRBJ2-5, with 10 positions matching TRBD1. DNA of the CDR3: TGTGCCAGCAGCTTCCCTTGGGACAGGGGACAAGAGACCCAGTACTTC. Its protein product is CASSFPWDRGQETQYF. Full variable domain (remainder filled in from reference TRBV7-9 and TRBJ2-5): DTGVSQNPRHKITKRGQNVTFRCDPISEHNRLYWYRQTLGQGPEFLTYFQNEAQLEKSRLLSDRFSAERPKGSFSTLEIQRTEQGDSAMYLCASSFPWDRGQETQYFGPGTRLLVL.